One sample yielded the 20 T cell receptor beta chains listed below, sequenced in a study of blood T cell repertoires in COVID-19 (dated by TCRdb to about 2020). Library generation was performed with the immunoSEQ multiplex PCR assay. TCRdb stores this immuneACCESS table with in-frame sequences only. Part of the clones is absent; in the studies checked, under half of the shortfall reflects unresolved V genes, and no reason is known for the rest. This sample lists tens of thousands of clones; almost 90% were detected once. The ten largest clones add up to roughly 2.1% of the sample. Sequencing was performed on peripheral blood. The source is a woman at least 80 years old with active or convalescent COVID-19.

Notes on this clone: This sample includes further DNA sequences coding for the same CDR3. This chain connects TRBV12-5 to TRBJ1-2; no clear D gene. This CDR3 spans 13 amino acids. V shed 2 bases and J shed 4 bases, with 8 bases lying between them. Germline CDR1 reads LGHNT; CDR2 reads FRNRAP. The CDR3 region is CASGLTGGYGYTF. The CDR3 DNA is TGTGCTAGTGGTTTGACGGGAGGCTATGGCTACACCTTC.

The gene calls are TRBV5-1 and TRBJ2-1; no firm D call. V lost 1 base and J 0 bases, leaving 8 bases between the germline ends. CDR3 length equals 15 residues. From germline, CDR1 is SGHRS and CDR2 YFSETQ. The CDR3 region is CASSLYSSSYNEQFF. In nucleotides, the CDR3 is TGCGCCAGCAGCTTGTACAGCAGCTCCTACAATGAGCAGTTCTTC.

This clone appeared a few times. This chain joins TRBV4-3 and TRBJ1-2; D call uncertain. The CDR3 is 12 amino acids. The V gene lost 1 base and the J gene lost 8 bases, with 8 bases spanning the gap. CDR1 LGHNA and CDR2 YSLEER come from the germline V gene. The CDR3 loop is CASSQGAGGYTF. CDR3 DNA sequence: TGCGCCAGCAGCCAAGGAGCGGGGGGCTACACCTTC.

In nucleotides, the CDR3 is TGCAGCGTGGCCCCAGAAGGACATACAAGGCTCGGTGAAGCTTTCTTT. Protein: CSVAPEGHTRLGEAFF. J is TRBJ1-1 and V is TRBV29-1; TRBD1 might be the D (5 bases). The V end was cut by 6 bases, the J end by 7 bases, with 27 bases between. This CDR3 has 16 residues. Germline CDR1 SQVTM, CDR2 ANQGSEA.

V is TRBV6-6 and J is TRBJ2-7; 8 bases match TRBD1. There are 14 residues in the CDR3. The germline gives CDR1 MNHNY, CDR2 SVGAGI (reference sequence). Unmatched junction bases numbered 9, after V lost 6 bases and J lost 5 bases. The CDR3 coding sequence is TGTGCCAGCAGACCCCAGGGGGCGCGCAACGAGCAGTACTTC. Protein: CASRPQGARNEQYF.

The chain combines TRBV11-2 with TRBJ2-3; 9 positions match TRBD1. The V and J ends lost 4 bases and 5 bases, in that order; junction bases with no gene match: 7. Germline assignment: CDR1 SGHAT and CDR2 FQNNGV. The CDR3 loop spans 15 amino acids. The CDR3 region is CASSSRTGVIDTQYF. CDR3 sequence (DNA): TGTGCCAGCAGCTCCCGGACAGGGGTGATAGATACGCAGTATTTT. The full variable domain, with the rest looked up from reference TRBV11-2 and TRBJ2-3, is EAGVAQSPRYKIIEKRQSVAFWCNPISGHATLYWYQQILGQGPKLLIQFQNNGVVDDSQLPKDRFSAERLKGVDSTLKIQPAKLEDSAVYLCASSSRTGVIDTQYFGPGTRLTVL.

This chain joins TRBV5-6 and TRBJ2-2; 7 bases are shared with TRBD2. CDR1 and CDR2 from the germline V gene are SGHDT and YYEEEE. V lost 4 bases, J lost 7 bases, and 10 bases stayed unmatched. This CDR3 has 15 residues. The CDR3 protein is CASSSEAGRVGELFF. Here the CDR3 DNA reads TGTGCCAGCAGCAGTGAGGCGGGGAGGGTCGGGGAGCTGTTTTTT.

The chain recombines TRBV5-1 with TRBJ2-2; TRBD2 is a possible D gene (6 bases). The CDR3 has 16 residues. The germline V gene encodes CDR1 SGHRS and CDR2 YFSETQ. V gave up 4 bases and J gave up 1 base, with 14 bases separating them. In DNA form, the CDR3 reads TGCGCCAGCAGCCCGCAGAGCGGGCGGAACACCGGGGAGCTGTTTTTT. It translates to CASSPQSGRNTGELFF.

The chain has TRBV7-2 and TRBJ2-3; the match to TRBD2 covers 10 bases. This CDR3 comprises 17 residues. The ends lost 1 base at V and 1 base at J; junction bases unmatched: 5. Germline assignment: CDR1 SGHTA and CDR2 FQGNSA. CDR3 DNA: TGTGCCAGCAGCTTAGGTTTCACTAGCGGGGGCACAGATACGCAGTATTTT. It is translated as CASSLGFTSGGTDTQYF.

The chain combines TRBV24-1 with TRBJ2-3; possible D gene TRBD1, 5 bases. Per germline, CDR1 KGHDR and CDR2 SFDVKD. Trimming cost V 9 bases and J 2 bases, with 8 bases left between them. The CDR3 is 12 amino acids. The CDR3 protein is CATQGSTDTQYF. Here the CDR3 DNA reads TGTGCCACCCAGGGATCCACAGATACGCAGTATTTT.

This clone appeared a few times. This chain links TRBV2 with TRBJ2-3, with D perhaps matching TRBD2 (7 bases). The CDR3 is 14 residues long. The germline V and J ends were trimmed by 6 bases and 1 base, with 11 bases remaining between them. CDR1 is SNHLY, CDR2 FYNNEI, per germline. The CDR3 DNA reads as TGTGCCAGCAGGGGGGGGGCTCGCACAGATACGCAGTATTTT. Its translation: CASRGGARTDTQYF.

The V gene is TRBV15, the J gene TRBJ1-1; 10 bases map to TRBD1. The germline V gene has CDR1 LNHNV and CDR2 YYDKDF (reference sequence). CDR3 length: 14 amino acids. The J segment lost 4 bases and the V segment lost 6 bases, leaving 5 bases of the junction unmatched. The CDR3 region has the DNA TGTGCCACCAGGTGGACAGGGGGGACCACTGAAGCTTTCTTT. This encodes CATRWTGGTTEAFF.

The chain links TRBV20-1 to TRBJ1-4; 8 bases line up with TRBD1. V lost 3 bases and J lost 7; bases outside the gene matches: 1. The germline CDR1 and CDR2 sequences are DFQATT and SNEGSKA (reference sequence). There are 12 residues in the CDR3. In nucleotides, the CDR3 is TGCAGTGCTAGTGACAGGGGTGAAAAACTGTTTTTT. It translates to CSASDRGEKLFF.

About this clone itself: The conserved final phenylalanine or tryptophan is absent from the CDR3, which likely points to a read error. Because the CDR3's place on the DNA is in doubt, the DNA is left out and the CDR3 is given as listed by TCRdb. The chain joins TRBV3-1 (or the pseudogene TRBV3-2) to TRBJ1-2. CDR1 is LGHDT and CDR2 is YNNKEL in the germline V gene (reference sequence). The CDR3 length equals 13 residues, ends included. The CDR3 spells CASSQGGVQKGTL.

The rearrangement joins TRBV4-3 to TRBJ2-7, with a possible D match to TRBD2 (6 bases). The V gene's germline CDR1 is LGHNA and CDR2 YSLEER. The V end lost 1 base, the J end lost 1 base, and 11 bases lay between the germline ends. This CDR3 has 15 amino acids. This chain's CDR3 is CASSQGSAGSYEQYF. CDR3 bases: TGCGCCAGCAGCCAAGGATCGGCGGGGTCCTACGAGCAGTACTTC.

The chain employs TRBV18 and TRBJ1-2, with D uncertain. Germline lookup yields CDR1 KGHSH and CDR2 LQKENI. V was cut by 6 bases and J by 3 bases, with 14 bases left in between. The CDR3 has 14 amino acids. The CDR3 DNA reads TGTGCCAGCTCCCCTACTAGCGCGGACTATGGCTACACCTTC. Translating it yields CASSPTSADYGYTF.

V is TRBV2 and J is TRBJ2-7; D not resolved. V was shortened by 6 bases and J by 7 bases, with 19 bases between the two germline ends. In germline, CDR1 is SNHLY, CDR2 FYNNEI. The length of the CDR3 is 14 residues. CDR3 nucleotides: TGTGCCAGCAGCTCGCCTCCCCTAAGCGAGGAGCAGTACTTC. Protein: CASSSPPLSEEQYF.

This clone was counted a few times. CDR3 in amino acids: CASSHRGLRDQPQHF. As DNA, the CDR3 is TGTGCCAGCAGCCACAGGGGGCTAAGGGATCAGCCCCAGCATTTT. This chain uses TRBV2 with TRBJ1-5, with TRBD1 matching 9 bases. There are 15 residues in the CDR3. Germline CDR1 and CDR2: SNHLY and FYNNEI. V was clipped by 6 bases and J by 5 bases; unmatched bases: 8. The variable domain in full, with the rest retrieved from reference TRBV2 and TRBJ1-5, is EPEVTQTPSHQVTQMGQEVILRCVPISNHLYFYWYRQILGQKVEFLVSFYNNEISEKSEIFDDQFSVERPDGSNFTLKIRSTKLEDSAMYFCASSHRGLRDQPQHFGDGTRLSIL.

This chain links TRBV19 with TRBJ2-7; weak D call: TRBD1 (5 bases). V gave up 9 bases and J gave up 3 bases, with 15 bases separating them. CDR1 LNHDA and CDR2 SQIVND come from the germline V gene (reference sequence). The CDR3 length is 13 residues. CDR3 in DNA: TGTGCCAGCCAACAGGACCTGGACTACGAGCAGTACTTC. It specifies CASQQDLDYEQYF.

This rearrangement joins TRBV7-2 to TRBJ1-4; perhaps TRBD1 as D (5 bases). The CDR3 length is 14 residues. The V end lost 3 bases, the J end lost 9 bases, and 14 bases lay between the germline ends. Germline CDR1 and CDR2: SGHTA and FQGNSA. DNA of the CDR3: TGTGCCAGCAGCTTTAAGGGGCCGATCAAAAAACTGTTTTTT. Its protein product is CASSFKGPIKKLFF.